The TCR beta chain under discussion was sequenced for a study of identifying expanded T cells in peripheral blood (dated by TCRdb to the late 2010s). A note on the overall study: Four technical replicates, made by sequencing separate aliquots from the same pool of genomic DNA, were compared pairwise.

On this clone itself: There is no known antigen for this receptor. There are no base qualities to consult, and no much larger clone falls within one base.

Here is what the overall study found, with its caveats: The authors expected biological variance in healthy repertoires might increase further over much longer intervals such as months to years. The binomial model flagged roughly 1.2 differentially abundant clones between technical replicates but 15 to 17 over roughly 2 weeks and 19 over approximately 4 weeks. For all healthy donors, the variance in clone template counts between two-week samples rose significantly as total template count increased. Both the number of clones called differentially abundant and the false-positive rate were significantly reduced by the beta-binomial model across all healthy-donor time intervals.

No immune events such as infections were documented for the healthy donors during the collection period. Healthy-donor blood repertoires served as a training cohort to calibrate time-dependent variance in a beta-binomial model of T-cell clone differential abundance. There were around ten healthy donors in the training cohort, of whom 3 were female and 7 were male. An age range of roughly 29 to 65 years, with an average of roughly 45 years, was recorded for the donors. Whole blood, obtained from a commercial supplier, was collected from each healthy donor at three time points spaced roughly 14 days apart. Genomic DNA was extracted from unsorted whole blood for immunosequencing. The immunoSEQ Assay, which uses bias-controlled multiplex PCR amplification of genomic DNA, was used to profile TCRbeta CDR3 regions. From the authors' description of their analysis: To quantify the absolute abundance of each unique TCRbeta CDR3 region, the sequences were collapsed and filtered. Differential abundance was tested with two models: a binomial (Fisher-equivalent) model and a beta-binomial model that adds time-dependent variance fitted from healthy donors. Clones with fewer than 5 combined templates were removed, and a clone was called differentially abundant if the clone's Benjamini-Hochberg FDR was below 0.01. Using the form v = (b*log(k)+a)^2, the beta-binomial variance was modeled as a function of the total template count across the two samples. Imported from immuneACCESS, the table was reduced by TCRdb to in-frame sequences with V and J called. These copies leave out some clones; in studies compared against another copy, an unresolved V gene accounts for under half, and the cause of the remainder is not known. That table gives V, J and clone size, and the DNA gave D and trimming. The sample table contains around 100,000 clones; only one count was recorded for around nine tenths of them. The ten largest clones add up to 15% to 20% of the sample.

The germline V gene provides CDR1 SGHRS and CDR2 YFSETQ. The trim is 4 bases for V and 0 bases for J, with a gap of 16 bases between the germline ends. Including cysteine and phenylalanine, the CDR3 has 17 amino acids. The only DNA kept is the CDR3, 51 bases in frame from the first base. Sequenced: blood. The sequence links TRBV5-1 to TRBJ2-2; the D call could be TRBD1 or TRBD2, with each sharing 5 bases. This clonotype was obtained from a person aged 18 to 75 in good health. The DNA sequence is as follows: TGCGCCAGCAGCGGTAGACTCGGGACGTCGAACACCGGGGAGCTGTTTTTT. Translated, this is CASSGRLGTSNTGELFF.